This passage covers 26 T cell receptor beta chains from one sample sequenced in a study of radiotherapy plus CTLA-4 blockade in lung cancer. Sequencing used immunoSEQ multiplex PCR; TCRdb keeps in-frame clones, though not all of them. In the table there are approximately 72,000 clones, around 82% of which are singletons. Material: peripheral blood, obtained from a patient treated with radiotherapy plus ipilimumab. These receptors were taken from a human donor with non-small cell lung cancer who had a complete response to radiotherapy plus ipilimumab.

This clone was counted a single time. The rearrangement joins TRBV6-1 to TRBJ1-4, with TRBD1 matching over 7 bases. The trim removed 3 bases at V and 5 bases at J, leaving 6 bases unmatched. CDR1 and CDR2 (germline): MNHNS, SASEGT. The CDR3 is made up of 15 amino acids. This CDR3 reads CASSDRQGVNEKLFF. The CDR3 DNA reads TGTGCCAGCAGTGACCGACAGGGTGTGAATGAAAAACTGTTTTTT.

This clone was counted once. V usage is TRBV4-3 and J usage is TRBJ2-3; TRBD2 matches 11 bases. Trimming removed 3 bases from V and 2 bases from J; junction bases left unmatched: 1. This CDR3 contains 15 residues. Germline CDR1 is LGHNA and CDR2 is YSLEER. In DNA, the CDR3 is TGCGCCAGCAGCCAGACTAGCGGGGACACAGATACGCAGTATTTT. Translating it yields CASSQTSGDTDTQYF.

This clone was recorded once. This CDR3 is CASSQELLARRTDTQYF. The CDR3 DNA reads as TGCGCCAGCAGCCAAGAGCTACTAGCGAGAAGGACAGATACGCAGTATTTT. The chain carries TRBV4-1 and TRBJ2-3; 7 positions agree with TRBD2. This CDR3 is 17 amino acids long. Germline values: CDR1 MGHRA, CDR2 YSYEKL. V was clipped by 0 bases and J by 3 bases; unmatched bases: 9.

This clone was counted only a few times. The CDR3 coding sequence is TGCGCCGCAGCGGGGTTTAGCACAGATACGCAGTATTTT. It specifies CAAAGFSTDTQYF. The gene calls are TRBV10-2 and TRBJ2-3; 7 bases map to TRBD2. This CDR3 comprises 13 residues. Per germline, CDR1 WSHSY and CDR2 SAAADI. The V gene end was trimmed by 11 bases and the J gene end by 0 bases; junction bases not matched to a gene: 5.

This clone occurred a few times. The chain combines TRBV5-4 with TRBJ2-7; 7 nucleotides line up with TRBD1. V lost 3 bases to trimming and J lost 3 bases; unmatched junction nucleotides: 9. CDR3 length equals 15 residues. Per the germline V gene, CDR1 is SGHNT and CDR2 is YYREEE (reference sequence). The CDR3 is CASSSRQGRNYEQYF. DNA of the CDR3: TGTGCCAGCAGCTCCAGACAGGGAAGAAACTACGAGCAGTACTTC.

CDR3 nucleotides: TGTGCCAGTAGTACGAGCGGACAGGGAAGCTCCTACGAGCAGTACTTC. It yields the protein CASSTSGQGSSYEQYF. The V gene is TRBV19, the J gene TRBJ2-7, with 8 bases matching TRBD1. Germline V gives CDR1 LNHDA, CDR2 SQIVND (reference sequence). This CDR3 spans 16 amino acids. The V segment lost 4 bases and the J segment 0 bases; nucleotides outside the gene matches: 8.

This chain joins TRBV4-3 and TRBJ2-7; D is unclear. The V gene's germline CDR1 is LGHNA and CDR2 YSLEER. The V end was cut by 1 base, the J end by 2 bases, with 12 bases between. The CDR3 has 15 amino acids. The CDR3 loop is CASSQGATITYEQYF. The CDR3 bases are TGCGCCAGCAGCCAAGGGGCGACCATCACCTACGAGCAGTACTTC.

The V gene is TRBV11-2, the J gene TRBJ2-5, with 8 bases aligning to TRBD2. After removal of 5 bases from V and 4 bases from J, the junction contained 9 bases not matched to a gene. The length of the CDR3 is 15 residues. Germline CDR1 reads SGHAT; CDR2 reads FQNNGV. The CDR3 DNA reads TGTGCCAGCAGCGGGGGGGAACTAGCGGCAGAGACCCAGTACTTC. As protein: CASSGGELAAETQYF.

J is TRBJ2-6 and V is TRBV5-1, with D maybe TRBD2 (6 bases). The CDR3 is made up of 16 amino acids. Germline loops: CDR1 SGHRS, CDR2 YFSETQ. Trimming cost V 0 bases and J 4 bases, with 11 bases left between them. CDR3 sequence reads: CASSLEYGRGANVLTF. CDR3 nucleotides: TGCGCCAGCAGCTTGGAATACGGGAGAGGGGCCAACGTCCTGACTTTC.

The chain joins TRBV7-8 to TRBJ1-5; TRBD1 aligns across 7 bases. Germline V CDR1 and CDR2: SGHVS, FQNEAQ. Trimming cost V 2 bases and J 3 bases; bases outside gene matches: 7. The CDR3 is 16 residues long. CDR3 sequence reads: CASSLLSTGYNQPQHF. DNA of the CDR3: TGTGCCAGCAGCTTATTATCGACAGGGTACAATCAGCCCCAGCATTTT.

Written as DNA, the CDR3 is TGTGCCAGCAGCGTCGGTTCGGGACAGGCCGCCTACAATGAGCAGTTCTTC. This translates into CASSVGSGQAAYNEQFF. The V gene is TRBV9, the J gene TRBJ2-1; 8 positions match TRBD1. The V and J ends lost 2 bases and 2 bases, in that order; junction bases with no gene match: 9. CDR3 length equals 17 residues. CDR1 is SGDLS, CDR2 YYNGEE, per germline.

The chain combines TRBV6-5 with TRBJ1-1; 10 positions match TRBD1. The germline V gene encodes CDR1 MNHEY and CDR2 SVGAGI. The CDR3 runs 16 residues. Trimming removed 2 bases from V and 6 bases from J; junction bases left unmatched: 9. CDR3 loop: CASSYSDRGRGSEAFF. CDR3 DNA: TGTGCCAGCAGTTACAGCGACAGGGGGCGCGGGTCTGAAGCTTTCTTT.

The genes are TRBV6-5 and TRBJ2-5, with D perhaps TRBD1 (5 bases). Germline assignment: CDR1 MNHEY and CDR2 SVGAGI. V shed 6 bases and J shed 7 bases, with 18 bases lying between them. The CDR3 contains 14 residues. CDR3 protein: CASRPNIDQGTQYF. The DNA for the CDR3 is TGTGCCAGCAGACCTAACATCGATCAGGGGACCCAGTACTTC.

The chain joins TRBV7-2 to TRBJ2-5, with D unresolved. The V gene's germline CDR1 is SGHTA and CDR2 FQGNSA. The CDR3 spans 16 residues. The ends were cut back, 0 bases at V and 2 bases at J, with 13 bases in the middle. CDR3 protein: CASSLAVNSPQETQYF. The DNA for the CDR3 is TGTGCCAGCAGCTTAGCGGTCAACAGCCCTCAAGAGACCCAGTACTTC.

The chain couples TRBV7-9 to TRBJ2-1; 8 bases agree with TRBD1. The CDR3 runs to 15 residues. V shed 5 bases and J 0 bases; nucleotides not matched to a gene: 3. CDR1 is SEHNR and CDR2 is FQNEAQ in the germline V gene (reference sequence). CDR3 sequence: CASSAGQASYNEQFF. As DNA, the CDR3 is TGTGCCAGCAGCGCGGGACAGGCCTCCTACAATGAGCAGTTCTTC.

The V and J genes are TRBV5-1 and TRBJ1-3, with D hard to call. Trimming shortened V by 4 bases and J by 3 bases, and 5 bases separated the two germline ends. In germline, CDR1 is SGHRS, CDR2 YFSETQ. The CDR3 sequence is 12 residues long. The CDR3 loop reads CASSVDGNTIYF. The CDR3 bases are TGCGCCAGCAGCGTGGATGGAAACACCATATATTTT.

This chain uses TRBV25-1 with TRBJ2-2; D gene unclear. The V gene's germline CDR1 is MGHDK and CDR2 SYGVNS. The CDR3 covers 17 residues. The ends were cut back, 1 base at V and 0 bases at J, with 12 bases in the middle. CDR3 bases: TGTGCCAGCAGTGAATTGGGCAGGTATGCGAACACCGGGGAGCTGTTTTTT. Its protein product is CASSELGRYANTGELFF.

The chain links TRBV29-1 to TRBJ2-7; perhaps TRBD2 as D (6 bases). Germline CDR1 SQVTM, CDR2 ANQGSEA. The germline V and J ends were trimmed by 5 bases and 0 bases, with 11 bases remaining between them. The CDR3 length is 13 residues. This chain's CDR3 is CSVQGLNSYEQYF. CDR3 nucleotides: TGCAGCGTTCAGGGACTGAACTCCTACGAGCAGTACTTC.

V gene TRBV5-1 combines with J gene TRBJ2-2; D not resolved. Trimming removed 3 bases from V and 0 bases from J, with 6 bases in between. Germline CDR1 reads SGHRS; CDR2 reads YFSETQ. The CDR3 runs 14 residues. CDR3 sequence reads: CASSSDTNTGELFF. DNA for the CDR3: TGCGCCAGCAGCTCAGACACGAACACCGGGGAGCTGTTTTTT.

Remarks on this clone: Within the sample, other DNA sequences also encode this same CDR3. This rearrangement joins TRBV5-6 to TRBJ1-5; tentatively, D is TRBD1 (6 bases). The germline gives CDR1 SGHDT, CDR2 YYEEEE. This CDR3 has 13 amino acids. Trimming left V 2 bases short and J 5 bases short, with 8 bases between. CDR3 DNA sequence: TGTGCCAGCAGCTTACAGGGATATCAGCCCCAGCATTTT. Its protein is CASSLQGYQPQHF.

This rearrangement joins TRBV19 to TRBJ1-1; D is ambiguous. The CDR3 length is 14 residues. Trimming stripped 3 bases from V and 0 bases from J, with 8 bases between. From germline, CDR1 is LNHDA and CDR2 SQIVND (reference sequence). The CDR3 spells CASSIGRVNTEAFF. In DNA, the CDR3 is TGTGCCAGTAGTATTGGGAGGGTGAACACTGAAGCTTTCTTT.

V and J are TRBV6-5 and TRBJ1-3; no clear D gene. The CDR3 has 16 amino acids. CDR1 and CDR2 from the germline V gene are MNHEY and SVGAGI. V lost 4 bases and J lost 2, with 15 bases in between. CDR3 DNA: TGTGCCAGCAGTTCCTTTACGGTTGGGACTGGAAACACCATATATTTT. Its translation: CASSSFTVGTGNTIYF.

This clone was counted only a few times. The chain joins TRBV9 to TRBJ1-1; 11 bases align to TRBD1. Germline trimming cut 3 bases from V and 6 bases from J; bases unmatched to any gene: 10. The CDR3 totals 16 residues. Germline lookup yields CDR1 SGDLS and CDR2 YYNGEE. The CDR3 here is CASSAEGTGGPPEAFF. In nucleotides, the CDR3 is TGTGCCAGCAGCGCGGAGGGGACAGGGGGTCCCCCTGAAGCTTTCTTT.

This clone was counted a few times. This chain links TRBV5-1 with TRBJ2-5, with 11 positions matching TRBD2. This CDR3 has 14 amino acids. The V and J ends lost 5 bases and 5 bases, in that order; junction bases with no gene match: 5. Germline CDR1 is SGHRS and CDR2 is YFSETQ. The CDR3 nucleotides read TGCGCCAGCAGTCCCGGGACTAGCGGCGAGACCCAGTACTTC. Protein: CASSPGTSGETQYF.

The genes are TRBV27 and TRBJ1-2; D remains ambiguous. Germline-derived CDR1 and CDR2 are MNHEY and SMNVEV (reference sequence). This CDR3 has 13 residues. The germline V and J ends were trimmed by 3 bases and 8 bases, with 13 bases remaining between them. CDR3 in amino acids: CASSLGSTGGYTF. In DNA form, the CDR3 reads TGTGCCAGCAGTTTGGGGAGCACTGGCGGCTACACCTTC.

The V call is TRBV14, the J call TRBJ1-2, with D possibly TRBD1 on 6 matching bases. The germline CDR1 and CDR2 sequences are SGHDN and FVKESK. V dropped 1 base and J dropped 0 bases, with 12 bases sitting between them. This CDR3 has 16 residues. Here the CDR3 DNA reads TGTGCCAGCAGCCAAGGGGGGGGCAGAGCTAACTATGGCTACACCTTC. Translation gives CASSQGGGRANYGYTF.